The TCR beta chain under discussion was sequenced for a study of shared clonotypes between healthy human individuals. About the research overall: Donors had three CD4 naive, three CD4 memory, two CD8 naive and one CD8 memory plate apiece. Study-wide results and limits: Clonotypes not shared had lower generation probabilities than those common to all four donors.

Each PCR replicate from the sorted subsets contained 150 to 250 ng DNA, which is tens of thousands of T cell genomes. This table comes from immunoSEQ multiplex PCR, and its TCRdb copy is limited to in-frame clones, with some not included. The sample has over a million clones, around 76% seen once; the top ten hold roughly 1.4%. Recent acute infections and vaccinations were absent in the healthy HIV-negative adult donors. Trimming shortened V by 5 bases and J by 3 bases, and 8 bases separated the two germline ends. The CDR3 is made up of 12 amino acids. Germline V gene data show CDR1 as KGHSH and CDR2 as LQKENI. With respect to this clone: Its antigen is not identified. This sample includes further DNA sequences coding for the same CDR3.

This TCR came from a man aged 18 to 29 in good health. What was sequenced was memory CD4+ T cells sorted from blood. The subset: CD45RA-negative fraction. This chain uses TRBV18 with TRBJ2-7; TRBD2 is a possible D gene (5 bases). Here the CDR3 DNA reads TGTGCCAGCTCAGCCGGGGACTACGAGCAGTACTTC. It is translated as CASSAGDYEQYF.